This T cell receptor (beta chain) is from a study of identical twins (TCRdb year 2016). Regarding the complete study: To test whether fetal clonotypes persist, the study used deep sequencing on TCR alpha and beta repertoires from monozygotic twins, unrelated adults of various ages, and cord blood. Replicate twin experiments were performed at different times using different library preparation protocols to rule out contamination. Overall results and qualifications from the work: Fewer insertions were carried by abundant cord blood beta clonotypes, a similar but weaker trend appeared in young adult naive repertoires, and no such trend appeared in memory repertoires. Compared with coincidental sharing between unrelated individuals, an excess of low generation-probability sequences was observed among out-of-frame TCR alpha sequences shared between twins. Because the same donors could not be followed over many years, conclusions were based on cross-sectional statistical analysis. Out-of-frame TCR alpha sharing in monozygotic twins was systematically underestimated by recombination models, whereas sharing between unrelated individuals was in agreement with the recombination models. Invariant T cells such as MAIT and iNKT could partly confound zero-insertion analyses, although diverse VJ usage argued against such confounding for most clonotypes. The excess sharing between twins in beta out-of-frame sequences was weaker because fewer shared sequences reduced the signal-to-noise ratio.

Only healthy Caucasian donors were included. Three pairs of female monozygotic twins, all aged about 18 to 30 years, were included in the twin cohort. Peripheral blood mononuclear cells were the source from which RNA for the TCR libraries was isolated. Libraries were made using 5' RACE. For sequencing, an Illumina HiSeq 2000 was employed. A universal primer binding site was added through template switching, and the final cDNA carried a unique molecular identifier so that TCR cDNA molecules could be counted accurately. First-strand cDNA for TCR alpha and beta chains was synthesized from specific primers in the conserved constant-segment region. Each cDNA library was double barcoded, with a SMART-Mk sample barcode plus Illumina barcodes, to control for contamination. Two successive PCR steps introduced TruSeq adapter sequences along with Illumina sample barcodes. Sequencing of the TCR alpha and beta cDNA libraries was done on the Illumina HiSeq platform using custom primers. The paper's processing steps were these. Raw reads were processed with MiGEC to extract unique molecular identifiers, and MiXCR was used to determine CDR3 positions. For each individual, recombination models were inferred using an EM algorithm with the repgenHMM and IGoR tools. Shared clonotype analysis was performed with the tcR package in R, normalizing sharing by the product of cloneset sizes. To study raw recombination without the effects of thymic and clonal selection, out-of-frame nonproductive sequences were analyzed. The public reads were run again by TCRdb, first through fastp at Q25 and then through MiXCR, and only productive beta chains were kept. Entries that share a CDR3 protein sequence are merged under the most common genes and DNA. It is TCRdb's table, rather than the study itself, that gives the V and J calls and clone size. Here the sample has roughly 630,000 distinct CDR3 sequences; less than 9% occur a single time. The ten largest clonotypes hold 1.6% of the sample.

As for this clonotype: What this receptor recognizes is not known. Base quality data are lacking; no much larger clone is found one base away.

Separately, the same data were catalogued under a study of yellow fever vaccine responses in identical twins. As noted in the second study: According to the authors, in identical twins the way T cells responded to vaccination appeared partly convergent and partly personalized. The study precisely tracked vaccine-responding T cell clones in identical twins.

What was sequenced was PBMCs. This TCR came from a woman aged 18-29 years in good health.

The CDR3 in this case is CSAGDRPYEQYV. The DNA sequence is given as TGCAGTGCTGGAGACAGACCCTACGAGCAGTACGTC. The chain employs TRBV20-1 and TRBJ2-7; the D gene is possibly TRBD1, with 5 bases matching. Including the terminal cysteine and valine, the CDR3 comprises 12 residues. Left in the record is the CDR3 DNA by itself, 36 bases read in frame from the first base. Via the germline V gene (reference sequence), CDR1 is DFQATT and CDR2 SNEGSKA.